The present T cell receptor beta chain was sequenced within a study of T cell repertoires in cytomegalovirus infection. For the study at large: Both recently identified HLA-C-restricted and well-studied HLA-B-restricted CMV epitopes were used in the study. Public TCR beta signatures were indicative of both CMV infection and a matching HLA type. Study-wide results and caveats: Clonotype analysis showed dominance of the ex vivo response by HLA-C-restricted CMV-specific TCR beta clonotypes.

TCRdb redid the calling of the reads with MiXCR, one entry per CDR3 protein. The profile shows 400,000 to 600,000 distinct CDR3 sequences, roughly 42% of them singletons. This clonotype appeared a few times. What it recognizes is unknown. The sequenced sample was cultured PBMCs, obtained from culture after CMV antigen stimulation. The receptor was isolated from a human donor in good health (CMV status not recorded). Some clones in this sample may be carry-over from other donors' samples.

CDR3 DNA: TGTGCCAGCAGCACCGGGACTAGCGGGCACGAGCAGTACTTC. As protein: CASSTGTSGHEQYF. The V call is TRBV7-6, the J call TRBJ2-7, with 12 bases identical to TRBD2. From germline, CDR1 is SGHVS and CDR2 FNYEAQ. V lost 5 bases, J lost 5 bases, and 4 bases stayed unmatched. This CDR3 region has 14 residues.